One and the same sample provided the 24 T cell receptor beta chains below, sequenced in a study of blood T cell repertoires in COVID-19. Some clones are missing from TCRdb's copy, which holds only in-frame ones; the method was immunoSEQ multiplex PCR. The table records tens of thousands of clones, roughly 74% of them present only once. The sample taken for sequencing was peripheral blood. These receptors all come from a man at least 80 years old with acute or convalescent COVID-19.

This clone has just one count. The chain carries TRBV27 and TRBJ2-7; 11 bases match TRBD2. Germline CDR1 is MNHEY and CDR2 is SMNVEV (reference sequence). V lost 2 bases and J lost 1; bases outside the gene matches: 7. This CDR3 region has 17 residues. The CDR3 coding sequence is TGTGCCAGCAGTTTAAATAGGGCTAGCGGGAGGTCCTACGAGCAGTACTTC. Encoded protein: CASSLNRASGRSYEQYF.

The rearrangement uses TRBV15 and TRBJ2-5, with a weak D call TRBD1 (5 bases). V lost 4 bases and J 5 bases, leaving 11 bases between the germline ends. There are 13 residues in the CDR3. Germline lookup yields CDR1 LNHNV and CDR2 YYDKDF (reference sequence). The chain's CDR3 is CATSKGSAETQYF. For the CDR3, the DNA is TGTGCCACCAGCAAGGGGTCGGCGGAGACCCAGTACTTC.

The rearrangement uses TRBV7-2 and TRBJ1-6; a possible D gene is TRBD1 (6 bases). The V and J ends lost 1 base and 6 bases respectively, with 13 bases between them. The germline CDR1 and CDR2 sequences are SGHTA and FQGNSA. This CDR3 contains 16 residues. CDR3: CASSLDSTGINSPLHF. CDR3 nucleotides: TGTGCCAGCAGCTTAGATAGTACAGGGATTAATTCACCCCTCCACTTT.

The genes are TRBV7-2 and TRBJ2-2, with 7 bases identical to TRBD1. CDR1 and CDR2 (germline): SGHTA, FQGNSA. J was trimmed by 1 base and V by 5 bases; bases with no gene match: 4. This CDR3 is built from 15 residues. The CDR3 region is CASSTSGGNTGELFF. The CDR3 DNA follows: TGTGCCAGCAGCACCTCAGGGGGGAACACCGGGGAGCTGTTTTTT.

The chain is built from TRBV6-5 and TRBJ2-7; 8 bases align to TRBD2. J was trimmed by 3 bases and V by 6 bases; bases with no gene match: 7. The CDR3 is 14 residues long. The V gene's germline CDR1 is MNHEY and CDR2 SVGAGI. In DNA form, the CDR3 reads TGTGCCAGCAGAAACAGACTAGCGTACTACGAGCAGTACTTC. The encoded protein is CASRNRLAYYEQYF.

This clone has a handful of counts. The chain recombines TRBV5-6 with TRBJ2-7; no reliable D call. CDR3 length: 12 amino acids. Germline-derived CDR1 and CDR2 are SGHDT and YYEEEE. Trimming took 1 base from V and 7 from J, leaving 9 bases between them. CDR3: CASSLRGDEQYF. The DNA of the CDR3 is TGTGCCAGCAGCTTGCGTGGAGATGAGCAGTACTTC.

This clone was detected a few times. The genes are TRBV11-1 and TRBJ2-3; 9 nucleotides agree with TRBD2. The CDR3 covers 15 residues. The trim removed 2 bases at V and 15 bases at J, leaving 15 bases unmatched. CDR1 is SGHAT and CDR2 is FQDESV in the germline V gene (reference sequence). The DNA for the CDR3 is TGTGCCAGCAGCTTAAATAACGGTTTAGCGGGAGATTATTATTTT. Translation: CASSLNNGLAGDYYF.

As DNA, the CDR3 is TGTGCCAGCCGAATACAAGACTACGAGCAGTACTTC. Protein product: CASRIQDYEQYF. This rearrangement joins TRBV19 to TRBJ2-7; D unclear. Germline loops: CDR1 LNHDA, CDR2 SQIVND (reference sequence). The CDR3 has 12 amino acids. Deletions cut 9 bases from V and 3 bases from J, with 12 bases between. Variable domain in full (rest from reference TRBV19 and TRBJ2-7): DGGITQSPKYLFRKEGQNVTLSCEQNLNHDAMYWYRQDPGQGLRLIYYSQIVNDFQKGDIAEGYSVSREKKESFPLTVTSAQKNPTAFYLCASRIQDYEQYFGPGTRLTVT.

This clone was observed once. This chain links TRBV18 with TRBJ1-1; TRBD1 might be the D (5 bases). The CDR3 is 14 amino acids. The ends were cut back, 0 bases at V and 6 bases at J, with 11 bases in the middle. Germline V gene sequence: CDR1 KGHSH, CDR2 LQKENI. The CDR3: CASSPPGRVAEAFF. In DNA form, the CDR3 reads TGTGCCAGCTCACCACCGGGCAGGGTGGCTGAAGCTTTCTTT.

This clone was picked up one time. V gene TRBV6-5 combines with J gene TRBJ1-2, with D possibly matching TRBD1 (6 bases). The CDR3 covers 13 residues. Germline V gene data show CDR1 as MNHEY and CDR2 as SVGAGI. V lost 8 bases and J lost 4, with 14 bases in between. This chain's CDR3 is CASGGALFYGYTF. In DNA form, the CDR3 reads TGTGCCAGCGGGGGGGCACTTTTCTATGGCTACACCTTC.

The rearrangement uses TRBV15 and TRBJ2-5; maybe TRBD1 (5 bases). Germline CDR1 and CDR2: LNHNV and YYDKDF (reference sequence). Trimming removed 0 bases from V and 5 bases from J, with 13 bases in between. This CDR3 contains 15 residues. The CDR3 DNA reads as TGTGCCACCAGCAGAGATGGATCCCAGGGTGAGACCCAGTACTTC. Its translation is CATSRDGSQGETQYF.

The chain carries TRBV20-1 and TRBJ2-5; no clear D. The CDR3 is 13 amino acids. Trimming removed 3 bases from V and 4 bases from J, with 12 bases in between. Germline lookup yields CDR1 DFQATT and CDR2 SNEGSKA (reference sequence). CDR3 nucleotides: TGCAGTGCTAGTGTACACCCTGGAGAGACCCAGTACTTC. Its translation is CSASVHPGETQYF.

The DNA of the CDR3 is TGTGCCAGCAGTTTACCAGGACAGGGGTTGTATGGCTACACCTTC. Protein product: CASSLPGQGLYGYTF. V and J are TRBV28 and TRBJ1-2, with TRBD1 matching 9 bases. Germline CDR1 reads MDHEN; CDR2 reads SYDVKM. V trimming: 2 bases; J trimming: 5 bases; junction bases outside the gene matches: 6. The CDR3 is 15 residues long.

The chain joins TRBV21-1 to TRBJ2-1; TRBD2 is taken as the D call from the table, unchecked against the DNA. TRBV21-1 is a documented pseudogene. The CDR3 spans 19 residues. CDR3 protein: CASSKATSGRPTSYNEQFF. The CDR3 DNA reads TGTGCCAGCAGCAAAGCGACTAGCGGGAGGCCTACTTCCTACAATGAGCAGTTCTTC.

The chain employs TRBV6-2 or TRBV6-3 and TRBJ2-3; TRBD2 agrees at 10 bases. This CDR3 region has 18 residues. Unmatched junction bases numbered 9, after V lost 3 bases and J lost 0 bases. Germline CDR1 MNHEY, CDR2 SVGEGT. CDR3: CASSYSGLAVFSTDTQYF. The CDR3 bases are TGTGCCAGCAGTTATTCCGGACTAGCGGTTTTTAGCACAGATACGCAGTATTTT.

This clone was seen more than once but under ten times. The chain couples TRBV19 to TRBJ2-7, with 8 bases matching TRBD1. Germline V gives CDR1 LNHDA, CDR2 SQIVND (reference sequence). Losses at the gene ends were 4 bases for V and 3 bases for J; bases not matched to a gene: 11. There are 16 residues in the CDR3. In nucleotides, the CDR3 is TGTGCCAGTAGTAACCAGGGGGCTGGCAACAGCTACGAGCAGTACTTC. Protein: CASSNQGAGNSYEQYF.

CDR3 in DNA: TGCGCCAGCAGCTTGGGGCACCCCAATCAGCCCCAGCATTTT. This encodes CASSLGHPNQPQHF. The chain is built from TRBV5-1 and TRBJ1-5, with unresolved D. Germline V CDR1 and CDR2: SGHRS, YFSETQ. CDR3 length equals 14 residues. Trimming removed 0 bases from V and 3 bases from J, with 7 bases in between.

The chain employs TRBV7-2 and TRBJ2-7; D is unresolved. V lost 1 base, J lost 3 bases, and 10 bases lay in between. CDR3 length: 14 residues. CDR1 SGHTA and CDR2 FQGNSA come from the germline V gene. The CDR3 protein is CASSLGPSLYEQYF. For the CDR3, the DNA is TGTGCCAGCAGCTTAGGTCCAAGCCTCTACGAGCAGTACTTC.

V is TRBV7-9 and J is TRBJ2-2; D possibly corresponds to TRBD1 (6 bases). The V gene's germline CDR1 is SEHNR and CDR2 FQNEAQ (reference sequence). V shed 5 bases and J shed 4 bases, with 11 bases lying between them. The length of the CDR3 is 14 residues. CDR3 DNA sequence: TGTGCCAGCAGCCCCAGGGGTCGCACCGGGGAGCTGTTTTTT. Its protein product is CASSPRGRTGELFF.

The V call is TRBV7-8, the J call TRBJ2-4, with 9 bases identical to TRBD1. V was clipped by 3 bases and J by 6 bases; unmatched bases: 9. The CDR3 length is 16 residues. The germline V gene has CDR1 SGHVS and CDR2 FQNEAQ. The CDR3 spells CASSLGPPDRGNIQYF. For the CDR3, the DNA is TGTGCCAGCAGCTTGGGCCCCCCGGACAGGGGAAACATTCAGTACTTC.

The chain links TRBV24-1 to TRBJ2-1, with TRBD2 identical over 10 bases. This CDR3 contains 16 residues. The V gene end was trimmed by 4 bases and the J gene end by 3 bases; junction bases not matched to a gene: 5. Germline V gene sequence: CDR1 KGHDR, CDR2 SFDVKD. The CDR3 spells CATSDPSGSDYNEQFF. The CDR3 DNA sequence: TGTGCCACCAGTGACCCTAGCGGGAGTGACTACAATGAGCAGTTCTTC.

This clone was recorded many times. The chain recombines TRBV7-3 with TRBJ1-1, with D perhaps TRBD1 (5 bases). CDR3 length: 14 residues. V was cut by 4 bases and J by 1 base, with 10 bases left in between. Germline CDR1 is SGHTA and CDR2 is FQGTGA. CDR3 bases: TGTGCCAGCAGCTCATTTCAGGGGAACACTGAAGCTTTCTTT. Translated: CASSSFQGNTEAFF.

The chain couples TRBV7-2 to TRBJ2-3; 9 bases map to TRBD2. Germline loops: CDR1 SGHTA, CDR2 FQGNSA. The CDR3 is 15 amino acids. Trimming removed 6 bases from V and 0 bases from J; junction bases left unmatched: 4. CDR3 bases: TGTGCCAGCAGTTACAGCGGGAGGAGCACAGATACGCAGTATTTT. Its protein product is CASSYSGRSTDTQYF.

This clone has only one observation. The chain combines TRBV15 with TRBJ2-7; 8 positions agree with TRBD1. This CDR3 comprises 15 residues. The J segment lost 6 bases and the V segment lost 3 bases, leaving 10 bases of the junction unmatched. CDR1 is LNHNV and CDR2 is YYDKDF in the germline V gene (reference sequence). CDR3 sequence reads: CATSRTGAEPSEQYF. The CDR3 DNA is TGTGCCACCAGCAGGACAGGGGCAGAGCCTAGCGAGCAGTACTTC.